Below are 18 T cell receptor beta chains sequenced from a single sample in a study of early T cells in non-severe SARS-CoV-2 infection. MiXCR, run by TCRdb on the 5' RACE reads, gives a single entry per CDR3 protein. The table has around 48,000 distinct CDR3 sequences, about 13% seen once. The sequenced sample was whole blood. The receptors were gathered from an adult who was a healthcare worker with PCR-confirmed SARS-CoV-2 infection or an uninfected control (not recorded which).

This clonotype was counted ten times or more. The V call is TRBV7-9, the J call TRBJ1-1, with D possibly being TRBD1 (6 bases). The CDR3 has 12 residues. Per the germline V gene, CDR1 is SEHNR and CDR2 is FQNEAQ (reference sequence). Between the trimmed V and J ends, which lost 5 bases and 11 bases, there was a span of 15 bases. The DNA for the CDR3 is TGTGCCAGCAGCCCCCCAATAAGGGGGGCTTTCTTT. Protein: CASSPPIRGAFF.

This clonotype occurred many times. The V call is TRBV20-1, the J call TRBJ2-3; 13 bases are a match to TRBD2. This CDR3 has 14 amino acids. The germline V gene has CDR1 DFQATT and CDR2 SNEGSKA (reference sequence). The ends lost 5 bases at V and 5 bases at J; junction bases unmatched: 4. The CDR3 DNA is TGCAGTGCTCGAACTAGCGGGAGGGGAGATACGCAGTATTTT. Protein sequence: CSARTSGRGDTQYF.

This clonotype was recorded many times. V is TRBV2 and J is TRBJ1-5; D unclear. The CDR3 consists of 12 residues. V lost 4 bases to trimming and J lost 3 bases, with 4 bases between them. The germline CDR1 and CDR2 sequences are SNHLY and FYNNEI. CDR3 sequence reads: CASSANNQPQHF. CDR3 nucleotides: TGTGCCAGCAGTGCCAACAATCAGCCCCAGCATTTT.

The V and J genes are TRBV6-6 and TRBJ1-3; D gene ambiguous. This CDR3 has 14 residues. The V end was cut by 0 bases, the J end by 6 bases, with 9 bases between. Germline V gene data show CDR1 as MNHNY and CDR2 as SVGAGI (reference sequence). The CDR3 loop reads CASSYSSGENTIYF. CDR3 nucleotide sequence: TGTGCCAGCAGTTACTCGTCGGGTGAAAACACCATATATTTT.

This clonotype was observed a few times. The CDR3 loop reads CASSGSTGPMMAFF. The CDR3 bases are TGTGCCAGCAGTGGGAGTACAGGCCCGATGATGGCTTTCTTT. This chain uses TRBV12-3 or TRBV12-4 with TRBJ1-1, with D possibly matching TRBD1 (5 bases). The CDR3 is 14 residues long. Trimming pared 5 bases from V and 11 bases from J, leaving 21 bases between.

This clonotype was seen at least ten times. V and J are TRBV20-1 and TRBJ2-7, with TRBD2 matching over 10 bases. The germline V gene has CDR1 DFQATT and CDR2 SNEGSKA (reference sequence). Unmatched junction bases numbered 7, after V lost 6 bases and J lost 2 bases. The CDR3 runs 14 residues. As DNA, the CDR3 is TGCAGTGCAGGGGTCAGCGGGAGGGCCTACGAGCAGTACTTC. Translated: CSAGVSGRAYEQYF.

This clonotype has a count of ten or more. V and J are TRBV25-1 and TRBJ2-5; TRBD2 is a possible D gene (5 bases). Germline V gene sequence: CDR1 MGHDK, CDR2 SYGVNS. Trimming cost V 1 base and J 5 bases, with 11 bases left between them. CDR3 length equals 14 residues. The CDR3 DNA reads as TGTGCCAGCAGTGAATCGGAGGCTTGGGAGACCCAGTACTTC. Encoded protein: CASSESEAWETQYF. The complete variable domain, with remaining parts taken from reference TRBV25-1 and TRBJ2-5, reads EADIYQTPRYLVIGTGKKITLECSQTMGHDKMYWYQQDPGMELHLIHYSYGVNSTEKGDLSSESTVSRIRTEHFPLTLESARPSHTSQYLCASSESEAWETQYFGPGTRLLVL.

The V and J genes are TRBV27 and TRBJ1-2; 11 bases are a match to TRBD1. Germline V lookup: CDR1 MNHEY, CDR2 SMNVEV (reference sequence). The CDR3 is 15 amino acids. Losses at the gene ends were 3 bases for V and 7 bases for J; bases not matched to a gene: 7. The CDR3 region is CASSFGQGALGGYTF. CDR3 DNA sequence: TGTGCCAGCAGTTTCGGACAGGGGGCTTTAGGTGGCTACACCTTC.

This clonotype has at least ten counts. The CDR3 loop reads CASSLYTGELFF. DNA of the CDR3: TGTGCCAGCAGCCTTTACACCGGGGAGCTGTTTTTT. The chain employs TRBV3-1 and TRBJ2-2; no clear D. Germline V gives CDR1 LGHDT, CDR2 YNNKEL (reference sequence). The CDR3 is made up of 12 amino acids. Trimming took 4 bases from V and 3 from J, leaving 3 bases between them.

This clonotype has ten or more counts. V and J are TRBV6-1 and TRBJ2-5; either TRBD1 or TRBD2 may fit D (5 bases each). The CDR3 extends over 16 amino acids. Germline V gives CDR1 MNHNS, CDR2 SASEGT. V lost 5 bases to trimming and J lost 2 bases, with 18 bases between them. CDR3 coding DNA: TGTGCCAGCAGTCGGGACCCTTGGGGCTTACAAGAGACCCAGTACTTC. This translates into CASSRDPWGLQETQYF.

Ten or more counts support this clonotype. CDR3 region: CSALLGTGGHEQYF. The CDR3 DNA reads as TGCAGTGCTCTTTTAGGGACAGGGGGCCACGAGCAGTACTTC. The V call is TRBV20-1, the J call TRBJ2-7; 12 positions agree with TRBD1. Trimming removed 5 bases from V and 5 bases from J; junction bases left unmatched: 7. Germline V CDR1 and CDR2: DFQATT, SNEGSKA (reference sequence). The CDR3 has 14 amino acids.

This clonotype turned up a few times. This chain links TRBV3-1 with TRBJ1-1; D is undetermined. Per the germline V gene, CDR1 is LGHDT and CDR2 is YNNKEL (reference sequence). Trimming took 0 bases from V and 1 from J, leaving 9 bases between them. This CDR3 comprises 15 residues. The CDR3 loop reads CASSQDDKWNTEAFF. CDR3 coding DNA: TGTGCCAGCAGCCAAGATGATAAGTGGAACACTGAAGCTTTCTTT. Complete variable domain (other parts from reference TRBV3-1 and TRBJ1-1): DTAVSQTPKYLVTQMGNDKSIKCEQNLGHDTMYWYKQDSKKFLKIMFSYNNKELIINETVPNRFSPKSPDKAHLNLHINSLELGDSAVYFCASSQDDKWNTEAFFGQGTRLTVV.

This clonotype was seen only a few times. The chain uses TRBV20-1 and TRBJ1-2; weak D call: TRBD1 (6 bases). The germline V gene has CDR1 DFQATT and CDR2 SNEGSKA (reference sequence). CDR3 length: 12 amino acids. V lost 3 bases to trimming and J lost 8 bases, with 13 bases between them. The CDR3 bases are TGCAGTGCTAGGACAGGCGGTATGGGCTACACCTTC. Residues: CSARTGGMGYTF.

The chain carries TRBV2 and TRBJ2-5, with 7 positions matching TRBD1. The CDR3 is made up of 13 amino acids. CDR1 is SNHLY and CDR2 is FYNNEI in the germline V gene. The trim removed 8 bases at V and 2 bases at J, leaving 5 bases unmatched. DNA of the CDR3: TGTGCCAGCCGACAGGGTCAACAAGAGACCCAGTACTTC. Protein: CASRQGQQETQYF.

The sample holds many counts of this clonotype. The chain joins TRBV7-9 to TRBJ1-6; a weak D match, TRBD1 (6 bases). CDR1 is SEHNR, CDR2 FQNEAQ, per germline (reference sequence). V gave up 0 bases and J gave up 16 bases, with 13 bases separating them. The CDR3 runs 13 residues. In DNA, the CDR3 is TGTGCCAGCAGCTTAGCGGACAGACGAAAACTCCACTTT. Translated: CASSLADRRKLHF.

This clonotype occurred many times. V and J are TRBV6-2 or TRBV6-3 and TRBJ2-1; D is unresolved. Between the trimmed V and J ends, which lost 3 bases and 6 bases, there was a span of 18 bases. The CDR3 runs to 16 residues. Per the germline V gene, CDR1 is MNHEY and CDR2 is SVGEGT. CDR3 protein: CASSYRPDERLNEQFF. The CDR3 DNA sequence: TGTGCCAGCAGTTATCGACCCGACGAACGGCTCAATGAGCAGTTCTTC.

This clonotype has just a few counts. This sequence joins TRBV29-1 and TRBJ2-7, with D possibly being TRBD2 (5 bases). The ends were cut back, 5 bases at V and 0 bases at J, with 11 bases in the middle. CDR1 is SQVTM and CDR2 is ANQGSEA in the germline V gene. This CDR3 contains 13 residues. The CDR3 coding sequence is TGCAGCGTTCGAGCTAGCTTCTCCTACGAGCAGTACTTC. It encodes CSVRASFSYEQYF.

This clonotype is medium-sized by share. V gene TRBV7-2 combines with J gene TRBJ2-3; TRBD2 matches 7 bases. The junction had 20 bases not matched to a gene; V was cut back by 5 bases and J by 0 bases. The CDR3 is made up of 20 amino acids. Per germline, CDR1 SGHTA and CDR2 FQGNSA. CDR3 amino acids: CASSPRASGRYSPSTDTQYF. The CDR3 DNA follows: TGTGCCAGCAGCCCCCGGGCTAGCGGTCGCTACTCACCTAGCACAGATACGCAGTATTTT.